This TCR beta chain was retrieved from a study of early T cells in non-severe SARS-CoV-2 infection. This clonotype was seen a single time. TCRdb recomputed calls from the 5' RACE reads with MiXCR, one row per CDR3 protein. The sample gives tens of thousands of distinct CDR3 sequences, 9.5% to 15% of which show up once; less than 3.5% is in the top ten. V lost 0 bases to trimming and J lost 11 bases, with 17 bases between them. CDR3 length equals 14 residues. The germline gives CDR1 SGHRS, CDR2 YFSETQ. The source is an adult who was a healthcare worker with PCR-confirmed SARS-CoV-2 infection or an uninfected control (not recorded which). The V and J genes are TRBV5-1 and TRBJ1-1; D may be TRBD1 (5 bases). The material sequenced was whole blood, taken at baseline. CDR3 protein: CASSLEGPRDVAFF. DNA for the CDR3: TGCGCCAGCAGCTTGGAAGGGCCCAGGGACGTGGCTTTCTTT.